This is a list of T cell receptor beta chains from one sample in a study of blood T cell repertoires in COVID-19. Assay: immunoSEQ multiplex PCR; the TCRdb copy retains only in-frame clones and omits some. The repertoire holds 90,000 to 130,000 clones, with about 80% as singletons. The sequenced sample consisted of peripheral blood. The receptors originated from a woman of 80 years or more with active or convalescent COVID-19. Each CDR3 is given without its conserved first and last residue.

j_call: TRBJ2-4
v_call: TRBV5-6
cdr3_aa: ASSSREGRRRLAKNIQY

j_call: TRBJ1-4
v_call: TRBV2
cdr3_aa: ASSETPQAGEKLF

j_call: TRBJ2-3
v_call: TRBV5-4
cdr3_aa: ASSEQNRADTQY

j_call: TRBJ1-6
v_call: TRBV27
cdr3_aa: ASSLSIVAGDSPLH

j_call: TRBJ2-1
v_call: TRBV5-1
cdr3_aa: ASSPSGRSYNEQF

j_call: TRBJ1-1
v_call: TRBV10-3
cdr3_aa: ATGQGGNTEAF

j_call: TRBJ2-3
v_call: TRBV9
cdr3_aa: ASSVRAGEVTDTQY

j_call: TRBJ2-3
v_call: TRBV5-1
cdr3_aa: ASSAYLYDTQY

j_call: TRBJ2-1
v_call: TRBV7-3
cdr3_aa: ASSEREGRGEQF

j_call: TRBJ2-1
v_call: TRBV7-9
cdr3_aa: ASSYLAGGAWDEQF

j_call: TRBJ2-1
v_call: TRBV7-8
cdr3_aa: ASSLEWGQIYNEQF

j_call: TRBJ2-6
v_call: TRBV19
cdr3_aa: ASSRTSGSSGANVLT

j_call: TRBJ1-2
v_call: TRBV27
cdr3_aa: ASSFGTTPGGGYT

j_call: TRBJ2-1
v_call: TRBV7-6
cdr3_aa: ASSPNRGGVGEQF

j_call: TRBJ2-2
v_call: TRBV27
cdr3_aa: ASRRTSGRSGTGELF

j_call: TRBJ2-5
v_call: TRBV7-2
cdr3_aa: ASSMPRQGAGETQY

j_call: TRBJ2-3
v_call: TRBV28
cdr3_aa: ASSIREGLASTDTQY

j_call: TRBJ1-3
v_call: TRBV28
cdr3_aa: ASRTTGSGNTIY

j_call: TRBJ2-3
v_call: TRBV7-3
cdr3_aa: ASSLTGDTQY

j_call: TRBJ2-1
v_call: TRBV5-6
cdr3_aa: ASSFLAVAGNHNEQF

j_call: TRBJ2-7
v_call: TRBV7-2
cdr3_aa: ASSLRTGGGEQY

j_call: TRBJ2-1
v_call: TRBV6-5
cdr3_aa: ASSPGLAGYNEQF

j_call: TRBJ1-3
v_call: TRBV19
cdr3_aa: ATDGQSSGNTIY

j_call: TRBJ2-2
v_call: TRBV10-3
cdr3_aa: AISEGIAANTGELF

j_call: TRBJ1-1
v_call: TRBV7-9
cdr3_aa: ASSFDRGTEAF

j_call: TRBJ2-3
v_call: TRBV21-1
cdr3_aa: ASSKRRSGSSQDTQY

j_call: TRBJ2-5
v_call: TRBV5-1
cdr3_aa: ASREGTSGQETQY

j_call: TRBJ2-1
v_call: TRBV7-9
cdr3_aa: ASSAGLLGNNEQF

j_call: TRBJ1-1
v_call: TRBV6-6
cdr3_aa: ASRMGQVTMNTEAF

j_call: TRBJ1-3
v_call: TRBV25-1
cdr3_aa: ASINSGSGNTIY

j_call: TRBJ2-7
v_call: TRBV7-2
cdr3_aa: ASSFRDREDEQY

j_call: TRBJ1-1
v_call: TRBV27
cdr3_aa: ASSFSIRTGAF

j_call: TRBJ1-5
v_call: TRBV5-5
cdr3_aa: ASRTKDNPNNQPQH

j_call: TRBJ2-5
v_call: TRBV18
cdr3_aa: ASSPGGTETQY

j_call: TRBJ2-5
v_call: TRBV23-1
cdr3_aa: ASSQYVSQGVPPDQETQY

j_call: TRBJ2-3
v_call: TRBV11-2
cdr3_aa: ASSLGTTYTDTQY

j_call: TRBJ2-2
v_call: TRBV4-3
cdr3_aa: ASSRQTGTTGELF

j_call: TRBJ2-7
v_call: TRBV7-3
cdr3_aa: ASSTTGTGDYEQY

j_call: TRBJ2-1
v_call: TRBV2
cdr3_aa: ASSGSGRAYGYEQF

j_call: TRBJ2-7
v_call: TRBV24-1
cdr3_aa: ATSLGLAESSYEQY